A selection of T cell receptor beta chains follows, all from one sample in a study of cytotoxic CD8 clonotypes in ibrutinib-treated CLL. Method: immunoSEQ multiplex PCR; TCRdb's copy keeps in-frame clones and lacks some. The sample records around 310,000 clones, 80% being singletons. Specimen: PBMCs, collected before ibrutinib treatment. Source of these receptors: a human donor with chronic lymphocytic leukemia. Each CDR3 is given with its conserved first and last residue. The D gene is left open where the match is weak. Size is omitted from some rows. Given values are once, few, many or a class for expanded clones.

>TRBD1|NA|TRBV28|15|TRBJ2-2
TGTGCCAGCAGTACAGGGGGCGCGAACACCGGGGAGCTGTTTTTT
CASSTGGANTGELFF
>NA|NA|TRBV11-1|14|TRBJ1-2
TGTGCCAGCAGCCGCGGGGCGGGAAGCTATGGCTACACCTTC
CASSRGAGSYGYTF
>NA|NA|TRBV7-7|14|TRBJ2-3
TGTGCCAGCAGCTTATTAGGGACTACAGATACGCAGTATTTT
CASSLLGTTDTQYF
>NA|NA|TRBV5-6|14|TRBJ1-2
TGTGCCAGCAGCTTCGTCGAGGGGGGCTATGGCTACACCTTC
CASSFVEGGYGYTF
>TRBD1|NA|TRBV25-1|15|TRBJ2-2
TGTGCCAGCAGTGAACACAGGGGGAGCGGACGGGAGCTGTTTTTT
CASSEHRGSGRELFF
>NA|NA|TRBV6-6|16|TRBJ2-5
TGTGCCAGCAGTCCCATGGATGGGGGGCGCCCCGGGACCCAGTACTTC
CASSPMDGGRPGTQYF
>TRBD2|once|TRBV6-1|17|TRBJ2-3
TGTGCCAGCAGTGGAAACGGACTAGCGGGAGGAGTGGATACGCAGTATTTT
CASSGNGLAGGVDTQYF
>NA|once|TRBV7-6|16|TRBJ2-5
TGTGCCAGCAGCTCGACTAGTAAAGGCCTGGGAGAGACCCAGTACTTC
CASSSTSKGLGETQYF
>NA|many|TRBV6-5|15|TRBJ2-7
TGTGCCAGCAGTTCCCCCGGGACACCATCTGACGAGCAGTACTTC
CASSSPGTPSDEQYF
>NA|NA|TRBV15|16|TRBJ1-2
TGTGCCACCAGCAGAGACCAGGGAACGTTTAGCTATGGCTACACCTTC
CATSRDQGTFSYGYTF
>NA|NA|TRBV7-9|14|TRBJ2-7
TGTGCCAGCAGCCCTCTAGTACCTCCCGACGAGCAGTACTTC
CASSPLVPPDEQYF
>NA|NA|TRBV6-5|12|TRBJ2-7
TGTGCCAGCAGCTACAGGGGAGGAGAGCAGTACTTC
CASSYRGGEQYF
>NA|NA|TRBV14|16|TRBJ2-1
TGTGCCAGCAGCCAAGGCCCCGGGACTGGCTACAATGAGCAGTTCTTC
CASSQGPGTGYNEQFF
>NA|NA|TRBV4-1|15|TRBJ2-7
TGCGCCAGCAGCCAAGAGGGGGGGCTCTCCTACGAGCAGTACTTC
CASSQEGGLSYEQYF
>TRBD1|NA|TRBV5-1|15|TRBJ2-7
TGCGCCAGCAGCTTGGGACAGGGGGGTTCCTACGAGCAGTACTTC
CASSLGQGGSYEQYF
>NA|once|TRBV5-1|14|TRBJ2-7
TGCGCCAGCAGCCGGGACTCGAGCTCCTACGAGCAGTACTTC
CASSRDSSSYEQYF
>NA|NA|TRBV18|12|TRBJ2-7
TGTGCCAGCTCCTCAAGGCCCGGCGAGCAGTACTTC
CASSSRPGEQYF
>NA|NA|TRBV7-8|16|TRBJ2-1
TGTGCCAGCAGCTTAGCAAGGAGGGAGAGGCCCAATGAGCAGTTCTTC
CASSLARRERPNEQFF
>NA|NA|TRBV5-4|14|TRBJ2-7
TGTGCCAGCAGCAACAGTATGGGACCCAACGAGCAGTACTTC
CASSNSMGPNEQYF
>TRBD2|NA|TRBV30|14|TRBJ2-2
TGTGCCTGGATTTCTAGCGGGAACACCGGGGAGCTGTTTTTT
CAWISSGNTGELFF
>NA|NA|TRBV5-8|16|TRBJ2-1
TGTGCCAGCAGCTCCAAAACGGGGTTGTCCTACAATGAGCAGTTCTTC
CASSSKTGLSYNEQFF
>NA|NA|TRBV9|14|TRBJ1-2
TGTGCCAGCAGCGTAGAGACGGCTAACTATGGCTACACCTTC
CASSVETANYGYTF
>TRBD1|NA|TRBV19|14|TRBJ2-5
TGTGCCAGTAGTCCCACAGGGGGCTTAGAGACCCAGTACTTC
CASSPTGGLETQYF
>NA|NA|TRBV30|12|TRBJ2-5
TGTGCCTGGAGTGTACAGAAAGAGACCCAGTACTTC
CAWSVQKETQYF
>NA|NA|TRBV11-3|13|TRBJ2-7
TGTGCCAGCAGCCCATTCCGGATGGGTGAGCAGTACTTC
CASSPFRMGEQYF
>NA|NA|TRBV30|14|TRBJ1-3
TGTGCCTGGGGCAGGATGAGCTCCGGAAACACCATATATTTT
CAWGRMSSGNTIYF
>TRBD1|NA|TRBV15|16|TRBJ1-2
TGTGCCACCAGCAGAGGTCCCAGGGGGTCTAACTATGGCTACACCTTC
CATSRGPRGSNYGYTF
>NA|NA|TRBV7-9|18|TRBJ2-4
TGTGCCAGCAGCACCGAACAGGGCTCCAGGGTTAGCAAAAACATTCAGTACTTC
CASSTEQGSRVSKNIQYF
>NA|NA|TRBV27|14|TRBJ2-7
TGTGCCAGCAGTCGCAAAGGACAGAACTACGAGCAGTACTTC
CASSRKGQNYEQYF
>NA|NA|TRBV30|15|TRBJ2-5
TGTGCCTGGAGCCAACGATGGGGAGCTGAAGAGACCCAGTACTTC
CAWSQRWGAEETQYF
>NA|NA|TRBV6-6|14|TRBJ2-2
TGTGCCAGCAATAAGGGGTTGACGACCGGGGAGCTGTTTTTT
CASNKGLTTGELFF
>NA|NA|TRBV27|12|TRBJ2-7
TGTGCCAGCACTTCTACGCTAGGGGAGCAGTACTTC
CASTSTLGEQYF
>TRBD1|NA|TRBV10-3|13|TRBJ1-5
TGTGCCATCAGTGGACAGGGCGATCAGCCCCAGCATTTT
CAISGQGDQPQHF
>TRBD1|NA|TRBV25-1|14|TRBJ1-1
TGTGCCAGCACCAAGACAGGGGGCAAGACTGAAGCTTTCTTT
CASTKTGGKTEAFF
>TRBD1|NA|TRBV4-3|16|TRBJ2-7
TGCGCCAGCAGCCAAGAATGGACAGGGGCATCCTACGAGCAGTACTTC
CASSQEWTGASYEQYF
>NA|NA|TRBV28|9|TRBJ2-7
TGTGCCAGCGGCTACGAGCAGTACTTC
CASGYEQYF
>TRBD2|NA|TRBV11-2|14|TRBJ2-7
TGTGCCAGCAGCTTAGGAGCGGGGCCCTACGAGCAGTACTTC
CASSLGAGPYEQYF
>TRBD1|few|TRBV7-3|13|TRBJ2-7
TGTGCCAGCAGCTTAAGACAGGGGTTCGAGCAGTACTTC
CASSLRQGFEQYF
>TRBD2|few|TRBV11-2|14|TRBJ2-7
TGTGCCAGCAGCTTACCGGGAGGGCCCTACGAGCAGTACTTC
CASSLPGGPYEQYF
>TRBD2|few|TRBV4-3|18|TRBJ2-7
TGCGCCAGCCTTACAATCCCCCTAGCGGGAGGGACCCTCTACGAGCAGTACTTC
CASLTIPLAGGTLYEQYF
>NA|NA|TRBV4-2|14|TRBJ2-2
TGTGCCAGCAGCCAGGCGACGCTCACCGGGGAGCTGTTTTTT
CASSQATLTGELFF
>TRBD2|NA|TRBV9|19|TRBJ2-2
TGTGCCAGCAGCTCCCCCCCGGGTTCTCGCGGGAGTCGTACCGGGGAGCTGTTTTTT
CASSSPPGSRGSRTGELFF
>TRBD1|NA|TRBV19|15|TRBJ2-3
TGTGCCAGTAGTATAGGACAGGGGGGCGCAGATACGCAGTATTTT
CASSIGQGGADTQYF
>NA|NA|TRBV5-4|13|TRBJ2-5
TGTGCCAGCAGTTACCGACCTGCTGAGGCCCAGTACTTC
CASSYRPAEAQYF
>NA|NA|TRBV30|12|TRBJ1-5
TGTGCGGCGGCTGGGAGCAATCAGCCCCAGCATTTT
CAAAGSNQPQHF
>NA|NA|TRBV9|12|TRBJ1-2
TGTGCCAGCAGCGCCCGGCCCGATGGCTACACCTTC
CASSARPDGYTF
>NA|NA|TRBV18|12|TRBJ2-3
TGTGCCAGCTCACCACCTGCGGATACGCAGTATTTT
CASSPPADTQYF
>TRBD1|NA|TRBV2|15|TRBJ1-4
TGTGCCAGCAGGATCGACAGGGGAAGTAATGAAAAACTGTTTTTT
CASRIDRGSNEKLFF
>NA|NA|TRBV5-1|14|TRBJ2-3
TGCGCCAGCAGCTTGGTCGAGTACACAGATACGCAGTATTTT
CASSLVEYTDTQYF
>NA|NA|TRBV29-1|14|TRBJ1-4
TGCAGCGTTACCGAGGTTGGGACAACTGAAAAACTGTTTTTT
CSVTEVGTTEKLFF
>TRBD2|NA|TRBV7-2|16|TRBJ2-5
TGTGCCAGCAGCTCCCTTTTAGCGGGAGGGGGTGAGACCCAGTACTTC
CASSSLLAGGGETQYF
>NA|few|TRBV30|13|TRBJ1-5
TGTGCCTGGACAGGGGCGGGAGGTCAGCCCCAGCATTTT
CAWTGAGGQPQHF
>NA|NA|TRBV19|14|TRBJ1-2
TGTGCCAGTAGTAGCGACAGCCACCTCTATGGCTACACCTTC
CASSSDSHLYGYTF
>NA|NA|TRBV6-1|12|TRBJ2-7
TGTGCCAGCAGTCCCCTGGGGATCGAGCAGTACTTC
CASSPLGIEQYF
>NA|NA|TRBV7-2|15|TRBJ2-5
TGTGCCAGCAGCTTAAGGGGACACCCACAAGAGACCCAGTACTTC
CASSLRGHPQETQYF
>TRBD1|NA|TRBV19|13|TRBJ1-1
TGTGCCAGTAGCAACGACAGGGACACTGAAGCTTTCTTT
CASSNDRDTEAFF
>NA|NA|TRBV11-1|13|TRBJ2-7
TGTGCCAGCAGCTTAAGGCTCAACTACGAGCAGTACTTC
CASSLRLNYEQYF
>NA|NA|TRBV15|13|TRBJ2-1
TGTGCCACCAGCCTTTCTAGCAGCAATGAGCAGTTCTTC
CATSLSSSNEQFF
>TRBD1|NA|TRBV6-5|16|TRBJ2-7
TGTGCCAGCAGTTATTGGGGAGGGACAGGGCGCTACGAGCAGTACTTC
CASSYWGGTGRYEQYF